This entry lists 13 T cell receptor beta chains sequenced from one sample in a study of T cell repertoires in cytomegalovirus infection. TCRdb reanalysed the reads using MiXCR and keeps one entry per CDR3 protein. In the table there are tens of thousands of distinct CDR3 sequences, 4% of which are singletons. Sequenced material: PBMCs. The receptors were gathered from a human donor in good health (CMV status not recorded). Some clones in this sample may be carry-over from other donors' samples.

This clonotype was found many times. A read error may produce the germline difference seen at one junction end. This rearrangement joins TRBV19 to TRBJ2-5; TRBD1 aligns across 9 bases. Germline loops: CDR1 LNHDA, CDR2 SQIVND (reference sequence). The CDR3 has 14 amino acids. Here the CDR3 reads CASSVTGGQEIQYF. The DNA of the CDR3 is TGTGCCAGTAGTGTGACAGGGGGACAAGAGATCCAGTACTTC.

The table lists this clonotype with many counts. V is TRBV29-1 and J is TRBJ1-2; 8 bases map to TRBD1. V dropped 4 bases and J dropped 9; count of bases not matched to a gene: 4. CDR1 SQVTM and CDR2 ANQGSEA come from the germline V gene. There are 11 residues in the CDR3. The CDR3 sequence: CSVAQGASYTF. The CDR3 region has the DNA TGCAGCGTTGCCCAGGGGGCGAGCTACACCTTC.

In its sample, this clonotype was seen many times. The chain carries TRBV7-2 and TRBJ1-6, with D possibly being TRBD1 (5 bases). The CDR3 is 16 residues long. Germline V gene lookup returns CDR1 SGHTA and CDR2 FQGNSA. V dropped 1 base and J dropped 6 bases, with 13 bases sitting between them. The CDR3 DNA sequence: TGTGCCAGCAGCTTAGGTCGGCAGGGCGGTAATTCACCCCTCCACTTT. It codes for CASSLGRQGGNSPLHF.

In this sample, this clonotype turned up many times. The gene calls are TRBV28 and TRBJ1-5; 12 nucleotides line up with TRBD1. Looked up from germline, CDR1 is MDHEN and CDR2 is SYDVKM. CDR3 size: 15 residues. J was trimmed by 7 bases and V by 6 bases; bases with no gene match: 7. The CDR3 DNA reads TGTGCCAGCAGGCCTGGGACAGGGGGCTGGCAGCCCCAGCATTTT. It is translated as CASRPGTGGWQPQHF.

The table lists this clonotype with many counts. J is TRBJ1-1 and V is TRBV7-8, with TRBD1 identical over 7 bases. This CDR3 spans 14 amino acids. Trimming cost V 5 bases and J 5 bases; bases outside gene matches: 8. CDR1 is SGHVS, CDR2 FQNEAQ, per germline. CDR3 amino acids: CASSQTTGNTEAFF. CDR3 nucleotides: TGTGCCAGCAGCCAAACGACAGGGAATACTGAAGCTTTCTTT. Full variable domain (remainder filled in from reference TRBV7-8 and TRBJ1-1): GAGVSQSPRYKVAKRGQDVALRCDPISGHVSLFWYQQALGQGPEFLTYFQNEAQLDKSGLPSDRFFAERPEGSVSTLKIQRTQQEDSAVYLCASSQTTGNTEAFFGQGTRLTVV.

This clonotype was counted many times. V gene TRBV7-2 combines with J gene TRBJ2-1; D might be TRBD2 (7 bases). CDR3 length equals 18 residues. V lost 0 bases and J lost 0, with 15 bases in between. CDR1 is SGHTA, CDR2 FQGNSA, per germline. The CDR3 spells CASSLAGGALLSYNEQFF. The DNA of the CDR3 is TGTGCCAGCAGCTTAGCGGGGGGGGCCCTCCTCTCCTACAATGAGCAGTTCTTC.

The chain links TRBV28 to TRBJ1-1, with D possibly being TRBD1 (6 bases). Germline loops: CDR1 MDHEN, CDR2 SYDVKM. Trimming cost V 5 bases and J 1 base, with 14 bases left between them. The length of the CDR3 is 15 residues. The CDR3 DNA reads as TGTGCCAGCAGTCGGGGGGGCCTCAGGAACACTGAAGCTTTCTTT. Its protein product is CASSRGGLRNTEAFF.

This clonotype was counted at least ten times. The rearrangement uses TRBV7-9 and TRBJ1-3; D call uncertain. The CDR3 totals 12 residues. In germline, CDR1 is SEHNR, CDR2 FQNEAQ (reference sequence). V was clipped by 5 bases and J by 4 bases, with 6 bases between them. CDR3 sequence: CASSRGGNTIYF. The DNA for the CDR3 is TGTGCCAGCAGCAGAGGAGGAAACACCATATATTTT.

This clonotype was recorded many times. The chain carries TRBV20-1 and TRBJ2-1; 11 nucleotides align to TRBD2. Germline CDR1 reads DFQATT; CDR2 reads SNEGSKA (reference sequence). The CDR3 covers 14 residues. J gave up 9 bases and V 3 bases, and 7 bases lay outside the gene matches. The CDR3 protein is CSASGTSGTFEQFF. DNA of the CDR3: TGCAGTGCTAGCGGGACTAGCGGAACCTTTGAGCAGTTCTTC.

This clonotype was recorded many times. Written as DNA, the CDR3 is TGTGCCAGCAGCTTAATAGGGAGCGAGCAGTTCTTC. Translating it yields CASSLIGSEQFF. V usage is TRBV7-3 and J usage is TRBJ2-1; D is perhaps TRBD2 (5 bases). CDR1 SGHTA and CDR2 FQGTGA come from the germline V gene. With 1 base removed from V and 10 bases from J, the gap between germline ends came to 8 bases. This CDR3 contains 12 residues. The full variable domain, rest sourced from reference TRBV7-3 and TRBJ2-1, is GAGVSQTPSNKVTEKGKYVELRCDPISGHTALYWYRQSLGQGPEFLIYFQGTGAADDSGLPNDRFFAVRPEGSVSTLKIQRTERGDSAVYLCASSLIGSEQFFGPGTRLTVL.

This clonotype was found a few times. The chain joins TRBV28 to TRBJ1-5; weak D call: TRBD1 (6 bases). CDR1 is MDHEN, CDR2 SYDVKM, per germline. Trimming shortened V by 7 bases and J by 3 bases, and 13 bases separated the two germline ends. The CDR3 totals 14 residues. CDR3 region: CASIPRGYNQPQHF. The CDR3 nucleotides read TGTGCCAGCATCCCGAGGGGGTACAATCAGCCCCAGCATTTT.

This clonotype was seen repeatedly, ten times or more. The genes are TRBV7-8 and TRBJ1-5, with D possibly TRBD1 on 5 matching bases. Per germline, CDR1 SGHVS and CDR2 FQNEAQ. V was cut by 6 bases and J by 5 bases, with 14 bases left in between. The CDR3 sequence is 14 residues long. CDR3 DNA sequence: TGTGCCAGCAGGGATTCAGGGATCCATCAGCCCCAGCATTTT. Translated: CASRDSGIHQPQHF.

This clonotype was counted at least ten times. The rearrangement uses TRBV11-2 and TRBJ2-1; D unclear. CDR1 is SGHAT, CDR2 FQNNGV, per germline. The CDR3 length is 10 residues. V shed 5 bases and J shed 11 bases, with 7 bases lying between them. CDR3 amino acids: CASSQTKQFF. Here the CDR3 DNA reads TGTGCCAGCAGCCAGACAAAGCAGTTCTTC.